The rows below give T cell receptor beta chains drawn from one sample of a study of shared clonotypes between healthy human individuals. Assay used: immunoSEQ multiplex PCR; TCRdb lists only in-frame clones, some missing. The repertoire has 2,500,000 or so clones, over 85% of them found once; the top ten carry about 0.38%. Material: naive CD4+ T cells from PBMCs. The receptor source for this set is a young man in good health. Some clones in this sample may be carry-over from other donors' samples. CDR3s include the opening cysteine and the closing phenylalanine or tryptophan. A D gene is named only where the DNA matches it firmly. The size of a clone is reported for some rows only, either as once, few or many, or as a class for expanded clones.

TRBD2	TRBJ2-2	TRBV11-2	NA	CASSSLLAGRTGELFF	TGTGCCAGCAGCTCATTACTAGCGGGAAGGACCGGGGAGCTGTTTTTT
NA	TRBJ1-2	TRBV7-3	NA	CASSGPPTYGYTF	TGTGCCAGCAGTGGGCCACCCACATATGGCTACACCTTC
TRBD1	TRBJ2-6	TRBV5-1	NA	CASRDDRGSPGANVLTF	TGCGCCAGCAGAGACGACAGGGGAAGTCCTGGGGCCAACGTCCTGACTTTC
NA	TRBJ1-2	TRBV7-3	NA	CASSLTGGGGYTF	TGTGCCAGCAGCTTAACGGGTGGCGGTGGCTACACCTTC
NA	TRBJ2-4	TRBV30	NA	CAWSVQGSKNIQYF	TGTGCCTGGAGTGTACAGGGCAGCAAAAACATTCAGTACTTC
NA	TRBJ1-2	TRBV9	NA	CASSVSGWNYGYTF	TGTGCCAGCAGCGTGTCAGGGTGGAACTATGGCTACACCTTC
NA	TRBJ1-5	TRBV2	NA	CASSEMRGDQPQHF	TGTGCCAGCAGTGAAATGAGGGGGGATCAGCCCCAGCATTTT
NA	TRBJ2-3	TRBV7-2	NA	CASSGGADTQYF	TGTGCCAGCAGCGGGGGGGCGGATACGCAGTATTTT
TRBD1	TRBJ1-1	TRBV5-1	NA	CASSLTGGMAEAFF	TGCGCCAGCAGCTTGACAGGGGGTATGGCTGAAGCTTTCTTT
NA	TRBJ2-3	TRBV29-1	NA	CSVDLSTDTQYF	TGCAGCGTGGACTTAAGCACAGATACGCAGTATTTT
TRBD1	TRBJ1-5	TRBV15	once	CATSRDYRGGQPQHF	TGTGCCACCAGCAGAGACTACAGGGGGGGTCAGCCCCAGCATTTT
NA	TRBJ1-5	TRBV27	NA	CASRNRPGVGLQPQHF	TGTGCCAGCAGGAACCGACCGGGAGTGGGGCTTCAGCCCCAGCATTTT
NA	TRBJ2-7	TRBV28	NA	CASSLWQNYEQYF	TGTGCCAGCAGTTTATGGCAGAACTACGAGCAGTACTTC
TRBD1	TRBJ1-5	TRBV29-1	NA	CSVQGLGVNDQPQHF	TGCAGCGTACAGGGGTTAGGGGTTAACGATCAGCCCCAGCATTTT
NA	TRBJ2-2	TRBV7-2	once	CASSPPGTGELFF	TGTGCCAGCAGCCCACCGGGCACCGGGGAGCTGTTTTTT
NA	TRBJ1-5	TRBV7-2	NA	CASSLGGGGQPQHF	TGTGCCAGCAGCTTAGGGGGGGGCGGACAGCCCCAGCATTTT
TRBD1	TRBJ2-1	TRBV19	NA	CASSMRGGADNEQFF	TGTGCCAGTAGTATGAGAGGGGGCGCGGACAATGAGCAGTTCTTC
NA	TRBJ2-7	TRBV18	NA	CASSPGVSYEQYF	TGTGCCAGCTCACCGGGGGTGTCCTACGAGCAGTACTTC
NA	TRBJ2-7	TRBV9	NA	CASSPRDLNYEQYF	TGTGCCAGCAGCCCCCGGGACTTGAACTACGAGCAGTACTTC
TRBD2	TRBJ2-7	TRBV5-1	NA	CASSLGLADFSDEQYF	TGCGCCAGCAGCTTGGGACTAGCGGATTTCTCCGACGAGCAGTACTTC
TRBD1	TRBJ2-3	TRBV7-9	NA	CASSPTQGAKGDTQYF	TGTGCCAGCAGTCCTACCCAGGGGGCAAAGGGAGATACGCAGTATTTT
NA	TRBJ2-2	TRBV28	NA	CASRFLTGELFF	TGTGCCAGCAGGTTTTTGACCGGGGAGCTGTTTTTT
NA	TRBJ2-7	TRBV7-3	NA	CASSLGGTSYEQYF	TGTGCCAGCAGCTTAGGCGGTACCTCCTACGAGCAGTACTTC
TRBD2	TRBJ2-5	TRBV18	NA	CASSQQAGSAQETQYF	TGTGCCAGCTCACAGCAAGCGGGATCCGCTCAAGAGACCCAGTACTTC
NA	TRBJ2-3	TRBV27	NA	CASLHPLGTDTQYF	TGTGCCAGCCTACATCCCCTAGGTACAGATACGCAGTATTTT
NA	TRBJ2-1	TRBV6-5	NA	CASSGGTWEQFF	TGTGCCAGCAGTGGAGGTACATGGGAGCAGTTCTTC
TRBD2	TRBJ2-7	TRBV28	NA	CASTPIAGNAYEQYF	TGTGCCAGCACCCCAATAGCGGGCAACGCCTACGAGCAGTACTTC
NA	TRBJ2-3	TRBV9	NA	CASNPLSPTDTQYF	TGTGCCAGCAATCCCTTGTCCCCCACAGATACGCAGTATTTT
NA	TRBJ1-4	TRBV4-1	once	CASSQEQIYNEKLFF	TGCGCCAGCAGCCAAGAACAGATCTACAATGAAAAACTGTTTTTT
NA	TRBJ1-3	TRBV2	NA	CASSLIVSGNTIYF	TGTGCCAGCAGTCTAATTGTCTCTGGAAACACCATATATTTT
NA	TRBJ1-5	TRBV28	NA	CASSPGHHSNQPQHF	TGTGCCAGCAGCCCGGGACATCATAGCAATCAGCCCCAGCATTTT
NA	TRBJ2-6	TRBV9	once	CASSAGGSGANVLTF	TGTGCCAGCAGCGCAGGAGGTTCTGGGGCCAACGTCCTGACTTTC
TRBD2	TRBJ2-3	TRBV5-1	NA	CASSIGLAEATQYF	TGCGCCAGCAGCATCGGACTAGCTGAAGCTACGCAGTATTTT
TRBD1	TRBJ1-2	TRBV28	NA	CASSSTYTGTGGWGYTF	TGTGCCAGCAGTTCGACCTATACCGGGACAGGGGGCTGGGGCTACACCTTC
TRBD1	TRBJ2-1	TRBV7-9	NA	CASSLRDRTTYNEQFF	TGTGCCAGCAGCTTACGGGACAGGACCACCTACAATGAGCAGTTCTTC
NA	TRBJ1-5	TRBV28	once	CASRLLLGAQHF	TGTGCCAGCAGGCTACTGCTAGGAGCCCAGCATTTT
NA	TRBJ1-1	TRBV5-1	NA	CASSGQLNTEAFF	TGCGCCAGTAGCGGACAGTTGAACACTGAAGCTTTCTTT
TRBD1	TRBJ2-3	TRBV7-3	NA	CASSRNTGADTQYF	TGTGCCAGCAGCCGCAATACAGGGGCCGATACGCAGTATTTT
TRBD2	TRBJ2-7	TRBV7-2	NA	CASSQSGGRWPYEQYF	TGTGCCAGCAGCCAGTCCGGCGGGAGGTGGCCCTACGAGCAGTACTTC
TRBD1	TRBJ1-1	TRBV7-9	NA	CASSPRGLNTEAFF	TGTGCCAGCAGCCCCAGGGGGCTGAACACTGAAGCTTTCTTT
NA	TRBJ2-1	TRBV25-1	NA	CASRGGTNEQFF	TGTGCCAGCAGAGGGGGTACGAATGAGCAGTTCTTC
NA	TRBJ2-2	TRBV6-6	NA	CASSYSLEVPGELFF	TGTGCCAGCAGTTACTCCCTCGAAGTCCCCGGGGAGCTGTTTTTT
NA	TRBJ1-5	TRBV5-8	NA	CASSLQRAVYSNQPQHF	TGTGCCAGCAGCTTACAGCGGGCCGTTTATAGCAATCAGCCCCAGCATTTT
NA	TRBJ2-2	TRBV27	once	CASSLLAPAGELFF	TGTGCCAGCAGTTTATTAGCCCCCGCCGGGGAGCTGTTTTTT
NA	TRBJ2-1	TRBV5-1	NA	CASRFQGGGNEQFF	TGCGCCAGCAGATTCCAAGGCGGTGGGAATGAGCAGTTCTTC
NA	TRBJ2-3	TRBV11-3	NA	CASSLGPADTQYF	TGTGCCAGCAGCTTAGGACCGGCGGATACGCAGTATTTT
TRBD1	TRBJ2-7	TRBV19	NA	CASSIDGRGTYEQYF	TGTGCCAGTAGTATAGATGGCAGGGGGACCTACGAGCAGTACTTC
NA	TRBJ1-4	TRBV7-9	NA	CASSLIGQSAEKLFF	TGTGCCAGCAGCTTAATCGGACAATCGGCTGAAAAACTGTTTTTT
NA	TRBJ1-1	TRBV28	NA	CASRGGGRHTEAFF	TGTGCCAGCAGAGGAGGGGGTCGGCACACTGAAGCTTTCTTT
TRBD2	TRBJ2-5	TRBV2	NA	CASYGLAVQETQYF	TGTGCCAGTTATGGACTAGCGGTTCAAGAGACCCAGTACTTC